The 21 T cell receptor beta chains in this list originate from one sample, sequenced in a study of blood T cell repertoires in COVID-19. Clones were read by immunoSEQ multiplex PCR, and TCRdb kept only the in-frame ones, dropping some. Among fewer than 150,000 clones listed, around 85% were seen once. Material: peripheral blood. These receptors were obtained from a human donor in a cohort sampled during active COVID-19.

The chain uses TRBV6-1 and TRBJ2-3; 8 nucleotides agree with TRBD2. The length of the CDR3 is 16 residues. J gave up 6 bases and V 1 base, and 9 bases lay outside the gene matches. Germline CDR1 is MNHNS and CDR2 is SASEGT. CDR3 bases: TGTGCCAGCAGTGAAGGAACTAGCGGTCCGTTGGATACGCAGTATTTT. Protein product: CASSEGTSGPLDTQYF.

CDR3 in amino acids: CSARRVMYTF. As DNA, the CDR3 is TGCAGTGCTAGGAGAGTTATGTACACCTTC. The V gene is TRBV20-1, the J gene TRBJ1-2; D ambiguous. The CDR3 totals 10 residues. The germline gives CDR1 DFQATT, CDR2 SNEGSKA (reference sequence). V lost 3 bases to trimming and J lost 11 bases, with 10 bases between them.

The rearrangement uses TRBV3-1 (or the pseudogene TRBV3-2) and TRBJ1-2; no definite D call. CDR1 is LGHDT and CDR2 is YNNKEL in the germline V gene (reference sequence). The CDR3 loop spans 13 amino acids. The V end lost 8 bases, the J end lost 6 bases, and 16 bases lay between the germline ends. CDR3: CASRRVLTDGYTF. DNA for the CDR3: TGTGCCAGCCGGAGGGTGCTCACGGATGGCTACACCTTC.

V and J are TRBV6-2 or TRBV6-3 and TRBJ2-2; D unclear. This CDR3 has 15 amino acids. The V gene's germline CDR1 is MNHEY and CDR2 SVGEGT. V was cut by 2 bases and J by 7 bases, with 14 bases left in between. This chain's CDR3 is CASSYRLVAVGELFF. CDR3 bases: TGTGCCAGCAGTTACAGGCTAGTGGCCGTCGGGGAGCTGTTTTTT.

The genes are TRBV5-1 and TRBJ2-7, with TRBD2 matching over 8 bases. The CDR3 runs to 15 residues. The V and J ends lost 0 bases and 2 bases, in that order; junction bases with no gene match: 4. CDR1 and CDR2 (germline): SGHRS, YFSETQ. CDR3 residues: CASSLGAGETYEQYF. CDR3 DNA sequence: TGCGCCAGCAGCTTGGGAGCGGGGGAAACCTACGAGCAGTACTTC.

The CDR3 DNA reads as TGCGCCAGCAGCCAAGGACATCCGGATCAGCCCCAGCATTTT. Translated, it gives CASSQGHPDQPQHF. The chain uses TRBV5-1 and TRBJ1-5; D is perhaps TRBD1 (5 bases). The CDR3 is 14 residues long. CDR1 SGHRS and CDR2 YFSETQ come from the germline V gene. The ends were cut back, 4 bases at V and 5 bases at J, with 13 bases in the middle.

The rearrangement joins TRBV11-3 to TRBJ2-3, with TRBD2 matching 7 bases. The junction had 6 bases not matched to a gene; V was cut back by 8 bases and J by 4 bases. This CDR3 is built from 13 residues. The germline gives CDR1 SGHNT, CDR2 YENEEA. As DNA, the CDR3 is TGTGCCAGCTCGAGCGGGGACTCAGATACGCAGTATTTT. This encodes CASSSGDSDTQYF. Full variable domain (remainder filled in from reference TRBV11-3 and TRBJ2-3): EAGVVQSPRYKIIEKKQPVAFWCNPISGHNTLYWYLQNLGQGPELLIRYENEEAVDDSQLPKDRFSAERLKGVDSTLKIQPAELGDSAVYLCASSSGDSDTQYFGPGTRLTVL.

This chain links TRBV20-1 with TRBJ1-1; D call uncertain. CDR1 is DFQATT, CDR2 SNEGSKA, per germline (reference sequence). CDR3 length equals 11 residues. V was trimmed by 7 bases and J by 6 bases, leaving 12 bases between them. The CDR3 DNA is TGCAGTGTGGCCCCCAGCGCTGAAGCTTTCTTT. This sequence encodes CSVAPSAEAFF.

The chain uses TRBV6-5 and TRBJ1-1; a possible D gene is TRBD1 (6 bases). This CDR3 spans 13 amino acids. In germline, CDR1 is MNHEY, CDR2 SVGAGI. V was cut by 4 bases and J by 8 bases, with 14 bases left in between. CDR3 residues: CASSLEQGSEAFF. Written as DNA, the CDR3 is TGTGCCAGCAGTTTAGAACAGGGCTCCGAAGCTTTCTTT.

The chain combines TRBV14 with TRBJ1-3; TRBD1 matches 7 bases. The CDR3 sequence is 15 residues long. Germline lookup yields CDR1 SGHDN and CDR2 FVKESK. After removal of 4 bases from V and 1 base from J, the junction contained 4 bases not matched to a gene. Here the CDR3 DNA reads TGTGCCAGCAGCCGAGTCAGGGGGTCTGGAAACACCATATATTTT. Amino acid sequence: CASSRVRGSGNTIYF.

This sequence joins TRBV13 and TRBJ1-2, with a weak D call TRBD1 (6 bases). Germline-derived CDR1 and CDR2 are PRHDT and FYEKMQ (reference sequence). Trimming shortened V by 3 bases and J by 13 bases, and 21 bases separated the two germline ends. The CDR3 spans 14 residues. The CDR3 here is CASSFSGTRTLSTF. As DNA, the CDR3 is TGTGCCAGCAGCTTCTCTGGGACACGAACCCTGAGCACCTTC.

A single count supports this clone. The V and J genes are TRBV10-3 and TRBJ2-3; 7 nucleotides align to TRBD1. V gave up 4 bases and J gave up 3 bases; unmatched junction bases: 4. Germline assignment: CDR1 ENHRY and CDR2 SYGVKD. The CDR3 length is 14 residues. CDR3 coding DNA: TGTGCCATCAGTGCTGACAGGGCTACAGATACGCAGTATTTT. It yields the protein CAISADRATDTQYF.

The V call is TRBV7-6, the J call TRBJ1-1, with TRBD1 identical over 9 bases. The junction had 3 bases not matched to a gene; V was cut back by 3 bases and J by 4 bases. Germline V gene lookup returns CDR1 SGHVS and CDR2 FNYEAQ. This CDR3 comprises 14 residues. CDR3 nucleotide sequence: TGTGCCAGCAGCTTTGGACAGGGGAGCACTGAAGCTTTCTTT. This translates into CASSFGQGSTEAFF.

J is TRBJ2-3 and V is TRBV5-1; no clear D. Germline assignment: CDR1 SGHRS and CDR2 YFSETQ. The CDR3 length is 12 residues. V dropped 4 bases and J dropped 0 bases, with 3 bases sitting between them. The CDR3 loop is CASSLSTDTQYF. DNA for the CDR3: TGCGCCAGCAGCCTTAGCACAGATACGCAGTATTTT.

The table lists this clone with a count of one. The chain employs TRBV29-1 and TRBJ2-3, with a possible D match to TRBD2 (5 bases). Germline loops: CDR1 SQVTM, CDR2 ANQGSEA. Between the trimmed V and J ends, which lost 3 bases and 7 bases, there was a span of 17 bases. This CDR3 has 14 amino acids. The CDR3 region is CSVDQDGVRNTQYF. For the CDR3, the DNA is TGCAGCGTTGACCAGGACGGGGTGAGGAATACGCAGTATTTT.

The J gene is TRBJ2-1, the V gene TRBV13; 12 positions match TRBD2. CDR1 is PRHDT and CDR2 is FYEKMQ in the germline V gene (reference sequence). Losses at the gene ends were 5 bases for V and 4 bases for J; bases not matched to a gene: 9. The CDR3 totals 17 residues. The CDR3 nucleotides are TGTGCCAGCAGCATTACGGCTAGCGGGGGGGCATACAATGAGCAGTTCTTC. Its protein product is CASSITASGGAYNEQFF.

The V gene is TRBV7-6, the J gene TRBJ1-5; D possibly corresponds to TRBD1 (5 bases). This CDR3 spans 16 amino acids. Looked up from germline, CDR1 is SGHVS and CDR2 is FNYEAQ. The ends were cut back, 5 bases at V and 5 bases at J, with 19 bases in the middle. CDR3 bases: TGTGCCAGCAGCGCCAGTGGGCAGGGCCGGTATCAGCCCCAGCATTTT. Its translation is CASSASGQGRYQPQHF.

The V and J genes are TRBV29-1 and TRBJ1-2, with D possibly TRBD1 on 5 matching bases. The CDR3 consists of 15 residues. V was trimmed by 5 bases and J by 0 bases, leaving 16 bases between them. CDR1 and CDR2 (germline): SQVTM, ANQGSEA. The CDR3 spells CSVKGGALANYGYTF. For the CDR3, the DNA is TGCAGCGTTAAGGGTGGGGCGCTAGCTAACTATGGCTACACCTTC.

The chain recombines TRBV7-2 with TRBJ2-1, with 7 bases matching TRBD1. V lost 1 base and J lost 0; bases outside the gene matches: 6. In germline, CDR1 is SGHTA, CDR2 FQGNSA. There are 17 residues in the CDR3. CDR3 DNA sequence: TGTGCCAGCAGCTTAGAAGGGGGCTTCAGCTCCTACAATGAGCAGTTCTTC. Its translation: CASSLEGGFSSYNEQFF.

This chain joins TRBV3-1 (or the pseudogene TRBV3-2) and TRBJ1-1; D is possibly TRBD1 (6 bases). The CDR3 consists of 18 residues. Trimming removed 0 bases from V and 0 bases from J, with 17 bases in between. Germline assignment: CDR1 LGHDT and CDR2 YNNKEL (reference sequence). CDR3: CASSQDKRGRRMNTEAFF. The CDR3 DNA reads as TGTGCCAGCAGCCAAGATAAGAGGGGGAGAAGGATGAACACTGAAGCTTTCTTT.

The rearrangement links TRBV3-1 (or the pseudogene TRBV3-2) to TRBJ1-1; D gene ambiguous. The CDR3 contains 14 residues. Trimming shortened V by 0 bases and J by 4 bases, and 9 bases separated the two germline ends. Germline loops: CDR1 LGHDT, CDR2 YNNKEL (reference sequence). CDR3 DNA sequence: TGTGCCAGCAGCCAAGAAGGCGCGGGCACTGAAGCTTTCTTT. This gives the protein CASSQEGAGTEAFF.